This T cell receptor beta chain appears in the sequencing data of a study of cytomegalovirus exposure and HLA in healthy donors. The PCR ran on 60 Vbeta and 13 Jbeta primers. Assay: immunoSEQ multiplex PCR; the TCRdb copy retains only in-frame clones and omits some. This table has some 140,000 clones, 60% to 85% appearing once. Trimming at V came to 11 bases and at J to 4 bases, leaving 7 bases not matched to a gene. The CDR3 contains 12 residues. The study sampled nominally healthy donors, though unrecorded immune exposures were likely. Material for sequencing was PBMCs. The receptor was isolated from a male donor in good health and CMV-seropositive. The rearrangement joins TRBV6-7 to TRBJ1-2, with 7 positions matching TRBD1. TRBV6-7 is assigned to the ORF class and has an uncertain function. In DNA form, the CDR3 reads TGTGCCCGTGACAGGGAACCCTATGGCTACACCTTC. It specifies CARDREPYGYTF.